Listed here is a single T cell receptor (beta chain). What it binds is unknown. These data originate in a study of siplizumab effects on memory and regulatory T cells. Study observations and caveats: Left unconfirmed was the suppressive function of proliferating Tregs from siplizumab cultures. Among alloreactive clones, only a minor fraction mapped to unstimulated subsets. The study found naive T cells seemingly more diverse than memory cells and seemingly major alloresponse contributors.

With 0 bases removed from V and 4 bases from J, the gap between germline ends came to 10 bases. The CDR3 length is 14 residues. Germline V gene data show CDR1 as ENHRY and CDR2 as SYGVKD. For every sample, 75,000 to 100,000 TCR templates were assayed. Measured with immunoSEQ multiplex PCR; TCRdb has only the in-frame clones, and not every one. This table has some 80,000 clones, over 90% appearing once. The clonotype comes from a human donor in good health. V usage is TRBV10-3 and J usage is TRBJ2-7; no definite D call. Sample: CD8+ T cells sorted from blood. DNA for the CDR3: TGTGCCATCAGTGAGTCGAGTAGCAGTTACGAGCAGTACTTC. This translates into CAISESSSSYEQYF.